Below are 3 T cell receptor beta chains sequenced from a single sample in a study of blood T cell repertoires in COVID-19. Data came from immunoSEQ multiplex PCR; TCRdb stores just in-frame clones and leaves some out. The repertoire holds some 310,000 clones, with 89% as singletons. The sequenced sample consisted of PBMCs or T cells enriched from blood (not recorded which). The source of these receptors is a woman in her twenties or thirties who had recovered from COVID-19.

The rearrangement joins TRBV27 to TRBJ2-7; possibly TRBD1 for D (5 bases). This CDR3 region has 13 residues. V was trimmed by 8 bases and J by 3 bases, leaving 14 bases between them. Germline lookup yields CDR1 MNHEY and CDR2 SMNVEV (reference sequence). CDR3 in DNA: TGTGCCAGCGACAACAAACAGGACTACGAGCAGTACTTC. Translation: CASDNKQDYEQYF.

The genes are TRBV29-1 and TRBJ1-5; D perhaps matches TRBD1 (5 bases). Looked up from germline, CDR1 is SQVTM and CDR2 is ANQGSEA. The ends were cut back, 5 bases at V and 0 bases at J, with 14 bases in the middle. This CDR3 has 15 amino acids. Here the CDR3 DNA reads TGCAGCGTTATCAGGGTACGGAATAGCAATCAGCCCCAGCATTTT. This sequence encodes CSVIRVRNSNQPQHF.

The sample holds a few counts of this clone. The gene calls are TRBV6-4 and TRBJ1-2; weak D call: TRBD1 (5 bases). V lost 8 bases and J 4 bases, leaving 17 bases between the germline ends. Germline lookup yields CDR1 MRHNA and CDR2 SNTAGT. This CDR3 region has 14 residues. The CDR3 sequence is CASRSTGSGYGYTF. For the CDR3, the DNA is TGTGCCAGCCGTAGTACAGGCAGTGGCTATGGCTACACCTTC.